This T cell receptor (beta chain) was profiled in a study of T cell repertoires in cytomegalovirus infection. The overall study: A matching HLA type, together with CMV infection, was signaled by public TCR beta signatures.

This clonotype has a count of ten or more. V shed 4 bases and J shed 2 bases, with 5 bases lying between them. The germline V gene has CDR1 SGHAT and CDR2 FQNNGV. CDR3 length: 12 residues. TCRdb processed the reads anew with MiXCR; each CDR3 protein has one entry. Of approximately 700,000 distinct CDR3 sequences listed, 35% were seen once; the top ten hold under 3%. V and J are TRBV11-2 and TRBJ1-1, with D unclear. Sequences were obtained from PBMCs. The TCR originated in a human donor in good health (CMV status not recorded). Some clones in this sample may be carry-over from other donors' samples. The CDR3, as DNA: TGTGCCAGCAGCTGGGAAAACACTGAAGCTTTCTTT. Protein product: CASSWENTEAFF.